These 15 T cell receptor beta chains share one sample of origin, sequenced in a study of tissue T cells after allogeneic stem cell transplantation. Profiled with immunoSEQ multiplex PCR; TCRdb holds only in-frame clones, not every one. This table has 9,000 to 10,000 clones, roughly 60% appearing once. Material: tissue from the jejunum, obtained at autopsy. These receptors all stem from a woman aged 18 to 50 with breast cancer.

Regarding this clone: A read error may explain this, as a much larger clone is one base away. Distinct nucleotide sequences in the sample also encode this CDR3. This chain links TRBV30 with TRBJ2-5, with 7 bases identical to TRBD1. This CDR3 comprises 13 residues. CDR1 is GTSNPN and CDR2 is SVGIG in the germline V gene (reference sequence). With 1 base clipped from V and 3 bases from J, the junction kept 2 bases outside the gene matches. The CDR3 nucleotides read TGTGCCTGGAGTGCCGGACAGGAAGAGACCCAGTACTTC. It encodes CAWSAGQEETQYF. The full variable domain, completed using reference TRBV30 and TRBJ2-5, is SQTIHQWPATLVQPVGSPLSLECTVEGTSNPNLYWYRQAAGRGLQLLFYSVGIGQISSEVPQNLSASRPQDRQFILSSKKLLLSDSGFYLCAWSAGQEETQYFGPGTRLLVL.

The chain employs TRBV5-8 and TRBJ1-5; D unresolved. This CDR3 has 13 amino acids. Looked up from germline, CDR1 is SGHTS and CDR2 is YDEGEE. Deletions cut 4 bases from V and 3 bases from J, with 8 bases between. Here the CDR3 DNA reads TGTGCCAGCAGCACCGGGCTCAATCAGCCCCAGCATTTT. Amino acids: CASSTGLNQPQHF.

This clone is large. The chain is built from TRBV6-2 or TRBV6-3 and TRBJ2-3; 8 bases map to TRBD2. J gave up 4 bases and V 2 bases, and 8 bases lay outside the gene matches. Germline CDR1 and CDR2: MNHEY and SVGEGT. CDR3 length: 16 residues. The CDR3 nucleotides read TGTGCCAGCAGTTACGGCTCGGGACTAGTCTCAGATACGCAGTATTTT. This encodes CASSYGSGLVSDTQYF.

This clone was recorded a few times. The sample contains more than one DNA sequence encoding this CDR3. J is TRBJ1-1 and V is TRBV5-1; no firm D call. Germline CDR1 is SGHRS and CDR2 is YFSETQ. The V and J ends lost 0 bases and 1 base respectively, with 7 bases between them. The CDR3 totals 14 residues. CDR3 region: CASSLGPTNTEAFF. CDR3 sequence (DNA): TGCGCCAGCAGCTTGGGCCCTACGAACACTGAAGCTTTCTTT.

J is TRBJ2-2 and V is TRBV30; D remains unclear. The length of the CDR3 is 14 residues. V was shortened by 3 bases and J by 3 bases, with 11 bases between the two germline ends. Looked up from germline, CDR1 is GTSNPN and CDR2 is SVGIG (reference sequence). In nucleotides, the CDR3 is TGTGCCTGGAGCACAGACCAATACACCGGGGAGCTGTTTTTT. Protein: CAWSTDQYTGELFF.

This clone was recorded once. At the DNA level, this CDR3 is encoded by other sequences in the same sample as well. The chain is built from TRBV2 and TRBJ1-2; TRBD1 is a possible D gene (5 bases). V lost 6 bases to trimming and J lost 6 bases, with 11 bases between them. The length of the CDR3 is 12 residues. Germline CDR1 reads SNHLY; CDR2 reads FYNNEI. Written as DNA, the CDR3 is TGTGCCAGCAGCGATGCAGGGCATGGCTACACCTTC. Translation gives CASSDAGHGYTF.

This clone was recorded a few times. V is TRBV6-5 and J is TRBJ2-7; 8 nucleotides align to TRBD2. CDR1 is MNHEY, CDR2 SVGAGI, per germline. V was pared by 7 bases and J by 3 bases, with 2 bases of the junction left unmatched. The CDR3 sequence is 12 residues long. This CDR3 reads CASTGLGYEQYF. The CDR3 DNA is TGTGCCAGCACGGGACTAGGCTACGAGCAGTACTTC.

CDR3 sequence (DNA): TGCGCCAGCAGTCGCCAAGGGAACGCAGATACGCAGTATTTT. Translating it yields CASSRQGNADTQYF. The chain couples TRBV10-1 to TRBJ2-3, with D unresolved. Trimming stripped 5 bases from V and 4 bases from J, with 13 bases between. The V gene's germline CDR1 is WNHNN and CDR2 SYGVQD (reference sequence). CDR3 size: 14 residues.

This clone was observed a few times. This chain joins TRBV6-2 or TRBV6-3 and TRBJ2-1; no definite D call. CDR3 length: 14 residues. Trimming pared 5 bases from V and 8 bases from J, leaving 16 bases between. Germline lookup yields CDR1 MNHEY and CDR2 SVGEGT. The CDR3 reads CASSHLTARDEQFF. CDR3 in DNA: TGTGCCAGCAGTCACCTAACGGCCCGGGATGAGCAGTTCTTC.

This rearrangement joins TRBV5-5 to TRBJ1-5, with D uncertain. The CDR3 covers 10 residues. V was clipped by 5 bases and J by 6 bases, with 3 bases between them. Germline loops: CDR1 SGHKS, CDR2 YYEKEE (reference sequence). Here the CDR3 DNA reads TGTGCCAGCAGTATTCAGCCCCAGCATTTT. Translation gives CASSIQPQHF.

The chain joins TRBV28 to TRBJ2-1; D remains unclear. The CDR3 spans 14 residues. Trimming cost V 6 bases and J 0 bases, with 9 bases left between them. Germline CDR1 and CDR2: MDHEN and SYDVKM. This chain's CDR3 is CASSLFSSYNEQFF. CDR3 nucleotide sequence: TGTGCCAGCAGCCTCTTTAGCTCCTACAATGAGCAGTTCTTC.

This clone was recorded a few times. The chain combines TRBV9 with TRBJ2-2; 10 nucleotides agree with TRBD2. Germline V lookup: CDR1 SGDLS, CDR2 YYNGEE. This CDR3 region has 14 residues. V was pared by 4 bases and J by 4 bases, with 1 base of the junction left unmatched. The CDR3 DNA reads as TGTGCCAGCAGCCTAGCGGGAGTCACCGGGGAGCTGTTTTTT. It specifies CASSLAGVTGELFF.

The V gene is TRBV5-1, the J gene TRBJ2-7; no definite D call. The ends were cut back, 5 bases at V and 5 bases at J, with 20 bases in the middle. There are 15 residues in the CDR3. Germline CDR1 SGHRS, CDR2 YFSETQ. CDR3: CASRRDTSPPNEQYF. CDR3 DNA sequence: TGCGCCAGCAGAAGAGACACGTCGCCGCCCAACGAGCAGTACTTC.

The chain links TRBV4-2 to TRBJ2-1; no clear D. The CDR3 is made up of 15 amino acids. V dropped 0 bases and J dropped 5 bases, with 11 bases sitting between them. Germline values: CDR1 LGHNA, CDR2 YNFKEQ. As DNA, the CDR3 is TGTGCCAGCAGCCAAGAAGGCAGGAGCCACAATGAGCAGTTCTTC. Its protein is CASSQEGRSHNEQFF.

The chain links TRBV25-1 to TRBJ2-5; tentatively, D is TRBD1 (5 bases). The CDR3 loop spans 16 amino acids. Germline V lookup: CDR1 MGHDK, CDR2 SYGVNS. Trimming removed 3 bases from V and 1 base from J, with 15 bases in between. CDR3 sequence reads: CASSDPGQGGQETQYF. Here the CDR3 DNA reads TGTGCCAGCAGTGACCCCGGGCAGGGTGGCCAAGAGACCCAGTACTTC.